A selection of T cell receptor beta chains follows, all from one sample in a study of early T cells in non-severe SARS-CoV-2 infection. TCRdb re-derived calls from the 5' RACE reads in MiXCR, one entry per CDR3 protein. Here the sample spans fewer than 65,000 distinct CDR3 sequences, roughly a tenth being singletons. Sequenced sample: whole blood. The receptors come from an adult who was a healthcare worker with PCR-confirmed SARS-CoV-2 infection or an uninfected control (not recorded which). Each CDR3 is given with its conserved first and last residue.

j_gene,v_gene,CDR3aa
TRBJ2-2,TRBV11-2,CASSSLAGGTGELFF
TRBJ2-7,TRBV5-1,CASSKNDRGDEQYF
TRBJ1-1,TRBV20-1,CSALDRRNTEAFF
TRBJ2-3,TRBV2,CAGGGLRTDTQYF
TRBJ2-5,TRBV19,CASSIGGGHETQYF
TRBJ2-2,TRBV3-1,CASSQVPVKGPGELFF
TRBJ2-3,TRBV10-2,CASLAGGPGTQYF
TRBJ2-1,TRBV11-2,CASSNSGLGHEQFF
TRBJ2-7,TRBV7-8,CASSPPRRDEQYF
TRBJ2-5,TRBV12-3/TRBV12-4,CASTSDTSGTQYF
TRBJ2-2,TRBV12-3/TRBV12-4,CASRYTGELFF
TRBJ1-5,TRBV5-5,CASSLGTAHRGNQPQHF
TRBJ1-1,TRBV3-1,CASSPSVGVRTEAFF
TRBJ2-3,TRBV7-2,CASSAPSGDATDTQYF
TRBJ1-5,TRBV7-2,CASSLGGLPQHF
TRBJ2-1,TRBV4-2,CASTPKAGLAGGGSYNEQFF
TRBJ2-2,TRBV6-1,CASSWTPTGESGELFF
TRBJ2-1,TRBV29-1,CSVLQGSLNEQFF
TRBJ2-5,TRBV6-2/TRBV6-3,CASSASSGGRKTQYF
TRBJ2-3,TRBV10-1,CASSGDSSSPNTQYF
TRBJ2-1,TRBV30,CAWRVGSGGHNEQFF
TRBJ1-1,TRBV5-1,CASSPTGRTEAFF
TRBJ2-1,TRBV19,CASSNWGGLSYNEQFF
TRBJ2-7,TRBV28,CASSRDRTGGRQQYF
TRBJ1-2,TRBV12-3/TRBV12-4,CASVRGTSNYGYTF
TRBJ2-4,TRBV7-9,CASSPTGQGGKNIQYF
TRBJ2-5,TRBV4-1,CASSQVGGAQYF
TRBJ1-2,TRBV25-1,CASSDRGYGYTF
TRBJ1-3,TRBV12-3/TRBV12-4,CASSPSAGNTIYF
TRBJ2-7,TRBV7-9,CASSLEGTRHEQYF
TRBJ1-5,TRBV7-6,CASSPEINQPQHF
TRBJ2-7,TRBV3-1,CASSHVRRGGNEQYF
TRBJ1-2,TRBV7-2,CASSLPGQVNYGYTF
TRBJ2-5,TRBV18,CASSPTPGQPQETQYF
TRBJ1-2,TRBV7-9,CASSLAGQEYGYTF
TRBJ2-2,TRBV6-5,CASRTPNTGELFF
TRBJ2-3,TRBV5-4,CASSPVVGGPTDTQYF
TRBJ1-1,TRBV13,CASSLTQGEINTEAFF
TRBJ2-3,TRBV2,CASRLSPVNTDTQYF
TRBJ1-2,TRBV7-9,CASSLDVDYGYTF
TRBJ1-5,TRBV3-1,CASSLTGGQVGNQPQHF
TRBJ1-2,TRBV29-1,CSVEGGTGGVGYGYTF